The source of this TCR beta chain is a study of T cell repertoires in cytomegalovirus infection. Study summary: Alongside well-studied HLA-B-restricted CMV epitopes, recently identified HLA-C-restricted CMV epitopes were also used. Public TCR beta signatures provided an indication of both CMV infection and a matching HLA type. Points from the study as a whole: CMV-specific HLA-C-restricted TCR beta clonotypes dominated the ex vivo response.

A word on this clonotype: What it binds is unknown.

V lost 1 base, J lost 6 bases, and 10 bases stayed unmatched. CDR1 ENHRY and CDR2 SYGVKD come from the germline V gene. There are 18 residues in the CDR3. TCRdb reprocessed the reads via MiXCR and lists one record per CDR3 protein. The sample consists of 650,000 to 900,000 distinct CDR3 sequences, roughly 33% of them appearing once. This clonotype originated in a human donor in good health (CMV status not recorded). Some clones in this sample may be carry-over from other donors' samples. The sequences come from cultured CD8+ T cells from PBMCs, collected from culture after CMV antigen stimulation. This chain joins TRBV10-3 and TRBJ2-3; 13 bases fit TRBD2. The DNA of the CDR3 is TGTGCCATCAGTGAGTTTGGACTAGCGGGGGCACCTGGGGATACGCAGTATTTT. Translating gives CAISEFGLAGAPGDTQYF.